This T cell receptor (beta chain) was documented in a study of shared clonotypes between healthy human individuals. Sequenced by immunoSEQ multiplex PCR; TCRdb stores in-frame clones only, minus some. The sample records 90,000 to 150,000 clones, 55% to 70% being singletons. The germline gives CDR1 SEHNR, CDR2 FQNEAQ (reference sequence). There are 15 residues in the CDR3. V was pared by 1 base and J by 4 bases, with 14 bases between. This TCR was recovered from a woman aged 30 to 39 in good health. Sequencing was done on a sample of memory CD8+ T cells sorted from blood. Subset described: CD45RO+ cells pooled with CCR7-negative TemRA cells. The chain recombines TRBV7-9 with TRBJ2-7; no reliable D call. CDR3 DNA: TGTGCCAGCAGCTTAGGGCTTGGGGTTTCTTACGAGCAGTACTTC. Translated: CASSLGLGVSYEQYF.